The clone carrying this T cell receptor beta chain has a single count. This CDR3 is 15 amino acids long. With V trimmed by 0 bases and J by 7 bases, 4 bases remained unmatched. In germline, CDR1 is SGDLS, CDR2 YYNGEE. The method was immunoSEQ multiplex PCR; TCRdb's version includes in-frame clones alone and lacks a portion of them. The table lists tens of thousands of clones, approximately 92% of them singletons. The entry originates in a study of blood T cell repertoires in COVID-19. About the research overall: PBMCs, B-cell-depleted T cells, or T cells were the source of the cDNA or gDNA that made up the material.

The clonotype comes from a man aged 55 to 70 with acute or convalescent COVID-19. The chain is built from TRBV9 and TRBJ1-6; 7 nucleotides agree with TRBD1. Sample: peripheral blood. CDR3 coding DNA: TGTGCCAGCAGCGTAGAGGCAGGGGGAAATTCACCCCTCCACTTT. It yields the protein CASSVEAGGNSPLHF. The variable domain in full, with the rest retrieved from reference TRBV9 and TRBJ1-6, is DSGVTQTPKHLITATGQRVTLRCSPRSGDLSVYWYQQSLDQGLQFLIQYYNGEERAKGNILERFSAQQFPDLHSELNLSSLELGDSALYFCASSVEAGGNSPLHFGNGTRLTVT.